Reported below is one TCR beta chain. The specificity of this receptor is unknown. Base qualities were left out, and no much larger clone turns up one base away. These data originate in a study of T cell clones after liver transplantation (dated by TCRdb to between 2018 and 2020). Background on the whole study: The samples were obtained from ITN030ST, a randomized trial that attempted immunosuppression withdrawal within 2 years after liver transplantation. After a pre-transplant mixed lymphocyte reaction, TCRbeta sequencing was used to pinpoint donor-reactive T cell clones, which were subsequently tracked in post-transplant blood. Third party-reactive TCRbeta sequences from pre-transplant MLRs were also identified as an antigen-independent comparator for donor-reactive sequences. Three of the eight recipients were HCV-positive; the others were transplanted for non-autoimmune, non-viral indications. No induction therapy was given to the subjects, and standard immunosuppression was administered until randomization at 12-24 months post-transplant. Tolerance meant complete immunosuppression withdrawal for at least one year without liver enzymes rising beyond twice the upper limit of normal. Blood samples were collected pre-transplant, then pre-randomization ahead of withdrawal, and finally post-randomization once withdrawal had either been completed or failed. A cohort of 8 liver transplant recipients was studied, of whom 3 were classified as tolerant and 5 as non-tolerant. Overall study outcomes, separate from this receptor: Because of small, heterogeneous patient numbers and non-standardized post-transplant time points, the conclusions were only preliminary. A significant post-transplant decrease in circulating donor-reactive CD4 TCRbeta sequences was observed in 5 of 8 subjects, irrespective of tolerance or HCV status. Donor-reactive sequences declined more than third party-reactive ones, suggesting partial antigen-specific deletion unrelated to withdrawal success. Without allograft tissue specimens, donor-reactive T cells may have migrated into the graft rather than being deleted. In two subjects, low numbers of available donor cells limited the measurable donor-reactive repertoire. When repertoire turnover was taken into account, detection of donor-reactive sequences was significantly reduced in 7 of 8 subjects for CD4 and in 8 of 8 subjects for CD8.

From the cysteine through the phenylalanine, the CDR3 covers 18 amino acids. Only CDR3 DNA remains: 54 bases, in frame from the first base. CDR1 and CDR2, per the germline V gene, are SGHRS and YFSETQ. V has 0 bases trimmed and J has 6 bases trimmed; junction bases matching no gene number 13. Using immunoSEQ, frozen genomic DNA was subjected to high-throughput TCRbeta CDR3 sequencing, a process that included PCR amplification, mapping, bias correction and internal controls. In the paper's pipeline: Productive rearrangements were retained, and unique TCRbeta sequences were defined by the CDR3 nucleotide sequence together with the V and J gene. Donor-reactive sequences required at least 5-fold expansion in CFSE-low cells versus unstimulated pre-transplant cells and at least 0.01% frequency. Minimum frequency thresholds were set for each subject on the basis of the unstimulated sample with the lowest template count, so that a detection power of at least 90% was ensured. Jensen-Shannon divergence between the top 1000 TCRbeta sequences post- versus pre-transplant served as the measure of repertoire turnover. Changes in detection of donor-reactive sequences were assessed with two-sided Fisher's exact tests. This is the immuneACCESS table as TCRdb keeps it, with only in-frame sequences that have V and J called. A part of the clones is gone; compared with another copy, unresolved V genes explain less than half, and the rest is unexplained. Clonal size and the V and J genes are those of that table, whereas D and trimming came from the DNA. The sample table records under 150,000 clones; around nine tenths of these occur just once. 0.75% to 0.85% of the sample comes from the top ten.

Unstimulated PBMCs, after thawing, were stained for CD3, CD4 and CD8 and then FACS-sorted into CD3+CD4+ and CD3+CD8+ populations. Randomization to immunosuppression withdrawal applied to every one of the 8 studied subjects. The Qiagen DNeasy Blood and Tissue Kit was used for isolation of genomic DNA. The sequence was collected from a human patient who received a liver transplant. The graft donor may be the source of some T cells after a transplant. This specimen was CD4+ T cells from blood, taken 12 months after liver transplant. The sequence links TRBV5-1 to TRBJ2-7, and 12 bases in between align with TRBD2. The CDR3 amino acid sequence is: CASSLAPASSGRAFEQYF. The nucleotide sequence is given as TGCGCCAGCAGCTTGGCACCCGCTTCTAGCGGGAGGGCTTTCGAGCAGTACTTC.